The sequence of this T cell receptor beta chain was determined in a study of OX40 agonist ivuxolimab in advanced cancers. In the study overall: Patients received intravenous ivuxolimab every 2 weeks at 0.01 to 10 mg/kg. Overall study results and limits: CD8+ T cells showed, on average, more clonal expansion than CD4+ cells. At 0.1 to 3.0 mg/kg and by week 6, clonal expansion occurred in CD4+ and CD8+ blood T cells.

By proportion, this clone is medium-sized. Antigen: not known. Data came from immunoSEQ multiplex PCR; TCRdb stores just in-frame clones and leaves some out. In the table there are more than 12,000 clones, 80% of which are singletons. Enrollment shut out patients with autoimmune disease history or systemic immunosuppression. In germline, CDR1 is MGHRA, CDR2 YSYEKL. Deletions cut 6 bases from V and 5 bases from J, with 17 bases between. The CDR3 contains 15 residues. The sequence derives from an adult with an advanced solid tumor such as melanoma, head and neck, liver or kidney cancer. This chain uses TRBV4-1 with TRBJ1-5; D not resolved. The sample in question was CD4+ or CD8+ T cells sorted from blood, obtained in a trial of the OX40 agonist ivuxolimab. The CDR3: CASSRYDGSDQPQHF. In nucleotides, the CDR3 is TGCGCCAGCAGTCGATACGACGGTAGTGATCAGCCCCAGCATTTT.